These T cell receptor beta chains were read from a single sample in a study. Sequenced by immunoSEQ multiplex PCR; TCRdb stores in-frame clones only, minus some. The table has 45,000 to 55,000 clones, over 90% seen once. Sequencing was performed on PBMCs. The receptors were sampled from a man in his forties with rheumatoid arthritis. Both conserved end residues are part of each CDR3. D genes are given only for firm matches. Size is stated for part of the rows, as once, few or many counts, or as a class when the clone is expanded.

CDR3nt: TGTGCCAGCAGCACCTATCTCTCGACCGGGGAGCTGTTTTTT; CDR3aa: CASSTYLSTGELFF; j_gene: TRBJ2-2; d_gene: -; abundance: -; v_gene: TRBV9
CDR3nt: TGTGCCAGTAGTATAAAGGGACTCGAGGCGATTTACGAGCAGTACTTC; CDR3aa: CASSIKGLEAIYEQYF; j_gene: TRBJ2-7; d_gene: -; abundance: -; v_gene: TRBV19
CDR3nt: TGCGCCAGCAGCTTGACCCCGGGACTACCTAACACCGGGGAGCTGTTTTTT; CDR3aa: CASSLTPGLPNTGELFF; j_gene: TRBJ2-2; d_gene: TRBD2; abundance: -; v_gene: TRBV5-1
CDR3nt: TGTGCCACCAGTAACGGGGGGCGTCACAATGAGCAGTTCTTC; CDR3aa: CATSNGGRHNEQFF; j_gene: TRBJ2-1; d_gene: -; abundance: -; v_gene: TRBV24-1
CDR3nt: TGTGCCAGCAGCGCAGGGACGCGGGCCAAAAACATTCAGTACTTC; CDR3aa: CASSAGTRAKNIQYF; j_gene: TRBJ2-4; d_gene: -; abundance: -; v_gene: TRBV7-8
CDR3nt: TGTGCCAGCTCACCAACTGGGAATGAGCAGTTCTTC; CDR3aa: CASSPTGNEQFF; j_gene: TRBJ2-1; d_gene: -; abundance: -; v_gene: TRBV18
CDR3nt: TGTGCCAGCAGCTCCGGGACTACCTCCCGAGATACGCAGTATTTT; CDR3aa: CASSSGTTSRDTQYF; j_gene: TRBJ2-3; d_gene: TRBD2; abundance: -; v_gene: TRBV5-4
CDR3nt: TGTGCCAGCAGCGTAAGGGGGAGCTCCTACAATGAGCAGTTCTTC; CDR3aa: CASSVRGSSYNEQFF; j_gene: TRBJ2-1; d_gene: -; abundance: -; v_gene: TRBV9
CDR3nt: TGCGCCAGCAGCCAAGGATGGACTAGCGCCAATGAGCAGTTCTTC; CDR3aa: CASSQGWTSANEQFF; j_gene: TRBJ2-1; d_gene: TRBD2; abundance: -; v_gene: TRBV4-1
CDR3nt: TGTGCCACCAGCAGAGCACAGGGGGATCAGCCCCAGCATTTT; CDR3aa: CATSRAQGDQPQHF; j_gene: TRBJ1-5; d_gene: TRBD1; abundance: -; v_gene: TRBV15
CDR3nt: TGTGCCAGCAGTTATTGGGGTGTTAATCAGCCCCAGCATTTT; CDR3aa: CASSYWGVNQPQHF; j_gene: TRBJ1-5; d_gene: -; abundance: -; v_gene: TRBV6-2/TRBV6-3
CDR3nt: TGTGCCAGCAGTTACCCGGGCCCCACTGAAGCTTTCTTT; CDR3aa: CASSYPGPTEAFF; j_gene: TRBJ1-1; d_gene: -; abundance: -; v_gene: TRBV6-5
CDR3nt: TGTGCCAGCAGCCGGACAGGGGGCCCCACAGATACGCAGTATTTT; CDR3aa: CASSRTGGPTDTQYF; j_gene: TRBJ2-3; d_gene: TRBD1; abundance: -; v_gene: TRBV7-3
CDR3nt: TGTGCCAGCAGTCAAAGGACAGCCTACGAGCAGTACTTC; CDR3aa: CASSQRTAYEQYF; j_gene: TRBJ2-7; d_gene: -; abundance: -; v_gene: TRBV6-2/TRBV6-3
CDR3nt: TGTGCCTGGCTAGAACAGGGGTATTCACCCCTCCACTTT; CDR3aa: CAWLEQGYSPLHF; j_gene: TRBJ1-6; d_gene: TRBD1; abundance: -; v_gene: TRBV30
CDR3nt: TGCAGCGTTAGGGTTCTGGGCAGGGGGTTCTTC; CDR3aa: CSVRVLGRGFF; j_gene: TRBJ2-1; d_gene: -; abundance: -; v_gene: TRBV29-1
CDR3nt: TGTGCCAGCAGCTTAAACCCAACCTACGAGCAGTACTTC; CDR3aa: CASSLNPTYEQYF; j_gene: TRBJ2-7; d_gene: -; abundance: -; v_gene: TRBV11-2
CDR3nt: TGTGCCAGCAGCTTACGGCGGGGGGGCTATGAGCAGTTCTTC; CDR3aa: CASSLRRGGYEQFF; j_gene: TRBJ2-1; d_gene: TRBD2; abundance: -; v_gene: TRBV7-8
CDR3nt: TGTGCCAGCAGGCTATGGGGGACAGGCAATCAGCCCCAGCATTTT; CDR3aa: CASRLWGTGNQPQHF; j_gene: TRBJ1-5; d_gene: TRBD1; abundance: once; v_gene: TRBV5-5
CDR3nt: TGTGCCAGCAGCGGGGGTGGCAGGTTGGATGGCTACACCTTC; CDR3aa: CASSGGGRLDGYTF; j_gene: TRBJ1-2; d_gene: -; abundance: -; v_gene: TRBV9
CDR3nt: TGTGCCAGCAGCTTGATGGGAAACGAGCAGTACTTC; CDR3aa: CASSLMGNEQYF; j_gene: TRBJ2-7; d_gene: -; abundance: -; v_gene: TRBV5-5
CDR3nt: TGTGCCAGCTCTCCAGACAGGCGCCACGAGCAGTACTTC; CDR3aa: CASSPDRRHEQYF; j_gene: TRBJ2-7; d_gene: -; abundance: once; v_gene: TRBV18
CDR3nt: TGTGCCAGCAGCTTAACCCCTCTAGCGGGAGGGGTGGTGACAGATACGCAGTATTTT; CDR3aa: CASSLTPLAGGVVTDTQYF; j_gene: TRBJ2-3; d_gene: TRBD2; abundance: -; v_gene: TRBV7-2
CDR3nt: TGCAGTGCTAGTCACGTGACTAGCGGGCACAAGTCGAGCGAGCAGTACTTC; CDR3aa: CSASHVTSGHKSSEQYF; j_gene: TRBJ2-7; d_gene: TRBD2; abundance: once; v_gene: TRBV20-1
CDR3nt: TGCAGCGTTAGCTGGGGGGCAGAAGAAAAACTGTTTTTT; CDR3aa: CSVSWGAEEKLFF; j_gene: TRBJ1-4; d_gene: -; abundance: -; v_gene: TRBV29-1
CDR3nt: TGTGCCAGCAGCTTAGACGGGAGACTGCGAGGTCAGGAAAAACTGTTTTTT; CDR3aa: CASSLDGRLRGQEKLFF; j_gene: TRBJ1-4; d_gene: -; abundance: -; v_gene: TRBV7-8
CDR3nt: TGTGCCAGCAGTTCACAACGGACAGGGAAATACAATGAGCAGTTCTTC; CDR3aa: CASSSQRTGKYNEQFF; j_gene: TRBJ2-1; d_gene: TRBD1; abundance: -; v_gene: TRBV27
CDR3nt: TGTGCCAGCAGCCCCCGGGACAGGGGTACAGATACGCAGTATTTT; CDR3aa: CASSPRDRGTDTQYF; j_gene: TRBJ2-3; d_gene: TRBD1; abundance: once; v_gene: TRBV7-3
CDR3nt: TGTGCCAGCAGCCAATCCTCCCAGCGGGAGAGAGTTGAGCAGTTCTTC; CDR3aa: CASSQSSQRERVEQFF; j_gene: TRBJ2-1; d_gene: TRBD2; abundance: -; v_gene: TRBV9
CDR3nt: TGTGCCAGCAGTGACAGCCCAGGGGGCGGCTATGGCTACACCTTC; CDR3aa: CASSDSPGGGYGYTF; j_gene: TRBJ1-2; d_gene: TRBD1; abundance: -; v_gene: TRBV6-4
CDR3nt: TGTGCCACCAGCAGTCCTCAGGAGGCACCACGGGGGCAGCCCCAGCATTTT; CDR3aa: CATSSPQEAPRGQPQHF; j_gene: TRBJ1-5; d_gene: -; abundance: -; v_gene: TRBV15
CDR3nt: TGTGCCAGTCAGCTCCGGGACACCCACCAGCCCCAGCATTTT; CDR3aa: CASQLRDTHQPQHF; j_gene: TRBJ1-5; d_gene: -; abundance: -; v_gene: TRBV19
CDR3nt: TGTGCCAGTAGTAGCTCCTTGGGGGATACGCAGTATTTT; CDR3aa: CASSSSLGDTQYF; j_gene: TRBJ2-3; d_gene: -; abundance: -; v_gene: TRBV19
CDR3nt: TGTGCCAGTGGTACCCGGGGATGGACCCAGTACTTC; CDR3aa: CASGTRGWTQYF; j_gene: TRBJ2-5; d_gene: -; abundance: -; v_gene: TRBV19
CDR3nt: TGTGCCAGCAGCGTAGAGGGGGCGCTACAAGAGACCCAGTACTTC; CDR3aa: CASSVEGALQETQYF; j_gene: TRBJ2-5; d_gene: TRBD1; abundance: -; v_gene: TRBV9